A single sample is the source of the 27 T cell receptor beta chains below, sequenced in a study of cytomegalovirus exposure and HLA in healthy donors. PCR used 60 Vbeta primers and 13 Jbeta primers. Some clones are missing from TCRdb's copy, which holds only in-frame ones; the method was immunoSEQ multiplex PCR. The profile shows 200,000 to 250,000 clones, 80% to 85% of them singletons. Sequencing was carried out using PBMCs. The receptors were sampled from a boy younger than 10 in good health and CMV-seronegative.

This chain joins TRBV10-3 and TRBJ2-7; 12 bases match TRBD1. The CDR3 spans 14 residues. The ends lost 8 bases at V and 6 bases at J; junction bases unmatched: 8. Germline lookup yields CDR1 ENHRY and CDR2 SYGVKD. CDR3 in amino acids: CAILDGTGGLEQYF. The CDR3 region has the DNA TGTGCCATCCTAGACGGGACAGGGGGCCTCGAGCAGTACTTC.

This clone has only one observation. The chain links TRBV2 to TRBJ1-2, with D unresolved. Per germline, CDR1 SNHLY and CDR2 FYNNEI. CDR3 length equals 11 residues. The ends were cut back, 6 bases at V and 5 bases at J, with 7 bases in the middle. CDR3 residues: CASSRGYGYTF. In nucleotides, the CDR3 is TGTGCCAGCAGCCGGGGATATGGCTACACCTTC.

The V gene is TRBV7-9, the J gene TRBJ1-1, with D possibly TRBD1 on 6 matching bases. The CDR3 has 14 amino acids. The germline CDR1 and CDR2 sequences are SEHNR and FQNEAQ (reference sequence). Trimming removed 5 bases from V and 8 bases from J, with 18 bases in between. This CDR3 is CASSLGTLGQEAFF. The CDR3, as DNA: TGTGCCAGCAGCCTGGGGACCCTGGGACAAGAAGCTTTCTTT. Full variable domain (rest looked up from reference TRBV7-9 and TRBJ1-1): DTGVSQNPRHKITKRGQNVTFRCDPISEHNRLYWYRQTLGQGPEFLTYFQNEAQLEKSRLLSDRFSAERPKGSFSTLEIQRTEQGDSAMYLCASSLGTLGQEAFFGQGTRLTVV.

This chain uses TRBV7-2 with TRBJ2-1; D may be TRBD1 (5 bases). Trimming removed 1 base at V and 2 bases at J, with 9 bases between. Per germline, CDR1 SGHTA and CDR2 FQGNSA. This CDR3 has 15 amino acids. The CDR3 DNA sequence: TGTGCCAGCAGCTTAGTAGGGGAACCCTACAATGAGCAGTTCTTC. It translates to CASSLVGEPYNEQFF.

The CDR3 here is CASSDGLAGVGRGTDTQYF. CDR3 in DNA: TGTGCCAGCAGCGACGGACTAGCGGGAGTGGGCAGGGGCACAGATACGCAGTATTTT. The rearrangement joins TRBV9 to TRBJ2-3, with 13 bases fitting TRBD2. The CDR3 is 19 residues long. Per the germline V gene, CDR1 is SGDLS and CDR2 is YYNGEE. Trimming cost V 3 bases and J 1 base; bases outside gene matches: 11.

This CDR3 is CASSSTGGSGYGYTF. The DNA of the CDR3 is TGTGCCAGCAGCTCGACAGGGGGCAGTGGCTATGGCTACACCTTC. The V gene is TRBV9, the J gene TRBJ1-2, with 10 nucleotides matching TRBD1. CDR3 size: 15 residues. The germline gives CDR1 SGDLS, CDR2 YYNGEE. Trimming at V came to 4 bases and at J to 4 bases, leaving 7 bases not matched to a gene.

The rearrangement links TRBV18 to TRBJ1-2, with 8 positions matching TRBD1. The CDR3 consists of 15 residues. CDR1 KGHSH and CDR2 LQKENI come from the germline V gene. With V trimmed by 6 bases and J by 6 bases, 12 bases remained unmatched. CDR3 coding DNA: TGTGCCAGCTCTCAAGGTTTGACAGGGGACGATGGCTACACCTTC. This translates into CASSQGLTGDDGYTF.

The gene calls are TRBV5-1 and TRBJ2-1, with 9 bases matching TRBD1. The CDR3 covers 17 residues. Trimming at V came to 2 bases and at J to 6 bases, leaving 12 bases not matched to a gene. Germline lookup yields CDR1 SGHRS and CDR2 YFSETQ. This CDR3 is CASSLTPGQGTFNEQFF. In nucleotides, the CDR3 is TGCGCCAGCAGCTTAACGCCGGGACAGGGAACATTCAATGAGCAGTTCTTC.

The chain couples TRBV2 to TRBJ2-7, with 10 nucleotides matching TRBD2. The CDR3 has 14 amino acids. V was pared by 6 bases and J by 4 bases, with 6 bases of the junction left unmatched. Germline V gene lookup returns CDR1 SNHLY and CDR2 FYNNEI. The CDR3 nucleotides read TGTGCCAGCAGGACGGGACTAGCGTCATACGAGCAGTACTTC. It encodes CASRTGLASYEQYF.

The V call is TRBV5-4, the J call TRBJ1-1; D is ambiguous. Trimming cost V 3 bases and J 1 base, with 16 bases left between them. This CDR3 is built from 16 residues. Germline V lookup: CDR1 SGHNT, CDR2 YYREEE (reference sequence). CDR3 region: CASSWFLKSPNTEAFF. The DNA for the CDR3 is TGTGCCAGCAGCTGGTTTCTAAAATCTCCGAACACTGAAGCTTTCTTT. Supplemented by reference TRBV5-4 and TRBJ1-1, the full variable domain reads ETGVTQSPTHLIKTRGQQVTLRCSSQSGHNTVSWYQQALGQGPQFIFQYYREEENGRGNFPPRFSGLQFPNYSSELNVNALELDDSALYLCASSWFLKSPNTEAFFGQGTRLTVV.

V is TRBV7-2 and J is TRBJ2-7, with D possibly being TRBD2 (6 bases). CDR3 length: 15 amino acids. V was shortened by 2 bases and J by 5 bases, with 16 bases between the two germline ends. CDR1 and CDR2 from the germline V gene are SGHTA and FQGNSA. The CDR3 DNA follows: TGTGCCAGCAGCTTATCCTCCCTAGCGACCGACGAGCAGTACTTC. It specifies CASSLSSLATDEQYF.

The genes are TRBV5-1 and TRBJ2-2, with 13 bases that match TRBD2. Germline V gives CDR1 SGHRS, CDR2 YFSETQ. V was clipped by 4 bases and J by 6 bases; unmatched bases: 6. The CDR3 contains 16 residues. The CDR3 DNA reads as TGCGCCAGCAGCCCTCGACTAGCGGGGGGCGCCGGGGAGCTGTTTTTT. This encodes CASSPRLAGGAGELFF.

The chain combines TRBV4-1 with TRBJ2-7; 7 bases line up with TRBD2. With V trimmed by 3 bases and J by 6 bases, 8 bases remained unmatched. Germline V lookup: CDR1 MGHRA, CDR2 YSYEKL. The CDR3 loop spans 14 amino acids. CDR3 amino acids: CASSQGPGGTEQYF. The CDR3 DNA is TGCGCCAGCAGCCAGGGACCGGGAGGTACCGAGCAGTACTTC.

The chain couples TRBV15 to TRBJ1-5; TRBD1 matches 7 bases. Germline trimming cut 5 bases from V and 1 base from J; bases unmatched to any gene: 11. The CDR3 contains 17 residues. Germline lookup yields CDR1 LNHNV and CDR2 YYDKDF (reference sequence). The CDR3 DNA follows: TGTGCCACCAGCGCAAACAACAGGGGTGGGAGCAATCAGCCCCAGCATTTT. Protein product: CATSANNRGGSNQPQHF.

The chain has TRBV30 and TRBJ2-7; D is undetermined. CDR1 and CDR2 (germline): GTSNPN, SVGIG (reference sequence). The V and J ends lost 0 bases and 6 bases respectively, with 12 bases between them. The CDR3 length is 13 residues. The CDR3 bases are TGTGCCTGGAGTGTTGGCATGGTGGTCGAGCAGTACTTC. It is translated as CAWSVGMVVEQYF. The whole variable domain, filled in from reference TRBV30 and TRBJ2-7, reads SQTIHQWPATLVQPVGSPLSLECTVEGTSNPNLYWYRQAAGRGLQLLFYSVGIGQISSEVPQNLSASRPQDRQFILSSKKLLLSDSGFYLCAWSVGMVVEQYFGPGTRLTVT.

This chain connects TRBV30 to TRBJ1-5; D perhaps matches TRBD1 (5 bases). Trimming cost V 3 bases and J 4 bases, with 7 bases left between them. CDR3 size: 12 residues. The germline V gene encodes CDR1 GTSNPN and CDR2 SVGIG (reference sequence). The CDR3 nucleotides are TGTGCCTGGAGCAGGGATAATCAGCCCCAGCATTTT. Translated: CAWSRDNQPQHF.

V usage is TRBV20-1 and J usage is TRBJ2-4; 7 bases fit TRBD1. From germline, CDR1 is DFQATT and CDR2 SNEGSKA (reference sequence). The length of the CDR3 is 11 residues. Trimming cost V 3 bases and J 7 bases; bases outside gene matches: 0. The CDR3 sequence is CSARDRNIQYF. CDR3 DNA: TGCAGTGCTAGGGACAGGAACATTCAGTACTTC.

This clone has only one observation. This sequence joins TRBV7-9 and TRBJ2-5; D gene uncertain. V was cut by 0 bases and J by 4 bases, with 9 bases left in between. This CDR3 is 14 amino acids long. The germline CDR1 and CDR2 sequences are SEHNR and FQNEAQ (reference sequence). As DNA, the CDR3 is TGTGCCAGCAGCTTAGCCTTGTGGGCAGAGACCCAGTACTTC. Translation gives CASSLALWAETQYF. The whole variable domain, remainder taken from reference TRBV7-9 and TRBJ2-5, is DTGVSQNPRHKITKRGQNVTFRCDPISEHNRLYWYRQTLGQGPEFLTYFQNEAQLEKSRLLSDRFSAERPKGSFSTLEIQRTEQGDSAMYLCASSLALWAETQYFGPGTRLLVL.

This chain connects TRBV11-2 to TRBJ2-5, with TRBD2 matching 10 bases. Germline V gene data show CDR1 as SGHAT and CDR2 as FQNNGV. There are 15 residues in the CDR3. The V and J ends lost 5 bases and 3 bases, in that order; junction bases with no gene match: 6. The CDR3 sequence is CASSRSGGAEETQYF. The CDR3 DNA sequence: TGTGCCAGCAGCCGCAGCGGGGGGGCGGAAGAGACCCAGTACTTC. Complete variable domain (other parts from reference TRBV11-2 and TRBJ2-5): EAGVAQSPRYKIIEKRQSVAFWCNPISGHATLYWYQQILGQGPKLLIQFQNNGVVDDSQLPKDRFSAERLKGVDSTLKIQPAKLEDSAVYLCASSRSGGAEETQYFGPGTRLLVL.

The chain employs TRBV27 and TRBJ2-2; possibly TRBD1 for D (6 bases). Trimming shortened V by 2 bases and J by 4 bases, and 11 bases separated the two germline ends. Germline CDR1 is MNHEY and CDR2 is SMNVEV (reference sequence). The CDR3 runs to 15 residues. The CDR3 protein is CASSLGGRGTGELFF. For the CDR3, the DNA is TGTGCCAGCAGTTTAGGGGGCCGGGGCACCGGGGAGCTGTTTTTT.

In DNA, the CDR3 is TGTGCCAGCAGTGAGCTCGCTAGCGGGAGCCAAGAGACCCAGTACTTC. It yields the protein CASSELASGSQETQYF. The V and J genes are TRBV2 and TRBJ2-5; 10 bases align to TRBD2. After removal of 3 bases from V and 1 base from J, the junction contained 5 bases not matched to a gene. The CDR3 totals 16 residues. Per germline, CDR1 SNHLY and CDR2 FYNNEI.

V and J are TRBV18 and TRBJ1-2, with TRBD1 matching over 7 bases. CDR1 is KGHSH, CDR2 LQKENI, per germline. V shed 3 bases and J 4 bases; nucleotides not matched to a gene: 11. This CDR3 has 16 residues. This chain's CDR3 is CASSPTTTGTPYGYTF. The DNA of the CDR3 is TGTGCCAGCTCACCCACGACGACAGGGACCCCCTATGGCTACACCTTC.

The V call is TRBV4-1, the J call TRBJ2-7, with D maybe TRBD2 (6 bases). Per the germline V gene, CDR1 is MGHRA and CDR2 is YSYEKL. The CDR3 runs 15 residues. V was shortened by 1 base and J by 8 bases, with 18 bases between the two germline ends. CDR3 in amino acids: CASSQVLARTLQQYF. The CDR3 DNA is TGCGCCAGCAGCCAAGTCCTAGCGAGGACCCTTCAGCAGTACTTC.

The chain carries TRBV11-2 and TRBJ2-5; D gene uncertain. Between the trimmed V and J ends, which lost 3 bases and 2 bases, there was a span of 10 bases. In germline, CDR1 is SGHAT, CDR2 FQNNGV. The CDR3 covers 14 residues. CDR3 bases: TGTGCCAGCAGCTTCGCAGGCGTTCAAGAGACCCAGTACTTC. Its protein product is CASSFAGVQETQYF.

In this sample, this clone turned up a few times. CDR3 bases: TGTGCCAGCAGCTTGGGTACGGAGCAGCCCCTCGAGCAGTACTTC. It is translated as CASSLGTEQPLEQYF. V is TRBV5-4 and J is TRBJ2-7; D remains ambiguous. V gave up 0 bases and J gave up 6 bases, with 16 bases separating them. The germline CDR1 and CDR2 sequences are SGHNT and YYREEE (reference sequence). The CDR3 contains 15 residues.

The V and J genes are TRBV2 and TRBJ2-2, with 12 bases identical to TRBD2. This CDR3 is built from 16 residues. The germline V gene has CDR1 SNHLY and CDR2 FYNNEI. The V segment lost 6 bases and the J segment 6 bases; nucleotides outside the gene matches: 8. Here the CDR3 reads CASSYTSGRWPGELFF. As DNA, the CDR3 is TGTGCCAGCAGCTACACTAGCGGGAGGTGGCCCGGGGAGCTGTTTTTT.

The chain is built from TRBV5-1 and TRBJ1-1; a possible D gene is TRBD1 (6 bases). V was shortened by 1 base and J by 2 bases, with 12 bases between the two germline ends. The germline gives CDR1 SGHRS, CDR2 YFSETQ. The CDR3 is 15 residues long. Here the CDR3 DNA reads TGCGCCAGCAGCTTGTCGGACAGCGTAAACACTGAAGCTTTCTTT. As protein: CASSLSDSVNTEAFF.